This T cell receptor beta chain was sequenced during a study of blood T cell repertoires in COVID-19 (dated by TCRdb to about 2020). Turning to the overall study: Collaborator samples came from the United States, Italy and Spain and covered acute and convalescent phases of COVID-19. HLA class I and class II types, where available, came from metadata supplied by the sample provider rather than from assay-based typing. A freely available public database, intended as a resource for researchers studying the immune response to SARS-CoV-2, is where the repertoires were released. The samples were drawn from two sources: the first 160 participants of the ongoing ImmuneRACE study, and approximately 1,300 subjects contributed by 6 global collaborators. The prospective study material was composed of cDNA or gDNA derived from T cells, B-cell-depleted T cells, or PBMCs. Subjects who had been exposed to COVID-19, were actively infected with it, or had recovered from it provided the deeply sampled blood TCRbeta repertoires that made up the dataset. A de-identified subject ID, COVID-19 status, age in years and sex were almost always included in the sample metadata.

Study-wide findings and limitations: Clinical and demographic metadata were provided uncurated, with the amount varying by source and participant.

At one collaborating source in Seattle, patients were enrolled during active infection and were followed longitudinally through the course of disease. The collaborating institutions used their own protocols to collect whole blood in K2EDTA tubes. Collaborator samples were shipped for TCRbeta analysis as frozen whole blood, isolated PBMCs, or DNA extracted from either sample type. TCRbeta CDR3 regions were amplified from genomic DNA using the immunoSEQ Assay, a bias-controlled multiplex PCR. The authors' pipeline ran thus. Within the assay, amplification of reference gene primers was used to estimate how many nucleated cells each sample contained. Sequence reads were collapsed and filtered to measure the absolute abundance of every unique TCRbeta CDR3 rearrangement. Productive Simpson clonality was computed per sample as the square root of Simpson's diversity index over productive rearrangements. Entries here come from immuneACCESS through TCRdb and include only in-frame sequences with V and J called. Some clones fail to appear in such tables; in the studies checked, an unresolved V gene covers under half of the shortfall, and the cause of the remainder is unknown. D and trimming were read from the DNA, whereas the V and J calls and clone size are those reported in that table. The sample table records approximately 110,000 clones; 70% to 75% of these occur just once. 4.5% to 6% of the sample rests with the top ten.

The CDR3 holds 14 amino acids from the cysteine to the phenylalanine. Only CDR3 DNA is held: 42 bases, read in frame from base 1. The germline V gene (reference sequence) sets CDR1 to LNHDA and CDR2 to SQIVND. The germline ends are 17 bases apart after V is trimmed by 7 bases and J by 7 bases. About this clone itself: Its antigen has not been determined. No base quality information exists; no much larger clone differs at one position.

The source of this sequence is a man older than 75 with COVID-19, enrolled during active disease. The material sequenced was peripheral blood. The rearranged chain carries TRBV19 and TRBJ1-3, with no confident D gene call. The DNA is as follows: TGTGCCAGTAAGGATCCGGGTATGATGAACACCATATATTTT. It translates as CASKDPGMMNTIYF.